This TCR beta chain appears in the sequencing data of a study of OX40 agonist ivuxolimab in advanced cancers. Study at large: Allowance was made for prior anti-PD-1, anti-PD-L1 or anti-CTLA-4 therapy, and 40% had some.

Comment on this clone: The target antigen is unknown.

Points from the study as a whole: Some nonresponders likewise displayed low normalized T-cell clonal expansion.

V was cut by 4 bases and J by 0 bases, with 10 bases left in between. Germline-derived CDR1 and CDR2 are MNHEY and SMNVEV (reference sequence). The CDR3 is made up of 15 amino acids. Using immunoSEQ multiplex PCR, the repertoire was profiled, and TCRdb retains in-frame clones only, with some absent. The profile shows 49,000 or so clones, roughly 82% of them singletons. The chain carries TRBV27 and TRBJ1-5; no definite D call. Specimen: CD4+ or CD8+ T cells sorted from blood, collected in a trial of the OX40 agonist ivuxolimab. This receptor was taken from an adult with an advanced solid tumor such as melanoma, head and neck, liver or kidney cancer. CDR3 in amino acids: CASSSHGDSNQPQHF. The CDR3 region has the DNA TGTGCCAGCAGTTCCCACGGTGATAGCAATCAGCCCCAGCATTTT.